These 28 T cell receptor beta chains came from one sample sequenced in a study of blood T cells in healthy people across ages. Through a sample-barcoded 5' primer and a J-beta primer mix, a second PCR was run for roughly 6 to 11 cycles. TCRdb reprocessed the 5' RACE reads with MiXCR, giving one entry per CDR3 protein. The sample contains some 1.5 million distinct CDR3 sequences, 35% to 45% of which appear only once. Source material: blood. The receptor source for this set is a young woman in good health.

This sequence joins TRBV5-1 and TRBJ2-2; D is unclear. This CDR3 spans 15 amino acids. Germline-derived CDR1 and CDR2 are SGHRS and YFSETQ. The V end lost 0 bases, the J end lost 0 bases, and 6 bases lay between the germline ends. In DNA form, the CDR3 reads TGCGCCAGCAGCTTGGCCCTTGCGAACACCGGGGAGCTGTTTTTT. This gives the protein CASSLALANTGELFF.

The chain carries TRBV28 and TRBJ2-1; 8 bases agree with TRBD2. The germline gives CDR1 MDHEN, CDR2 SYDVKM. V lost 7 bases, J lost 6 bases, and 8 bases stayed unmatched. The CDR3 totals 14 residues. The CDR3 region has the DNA TGTGCCAGCACGGGAGGGCTGGTTGGCAATGAGCAGTTCTTC. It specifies CASTGGLVGNEQFF. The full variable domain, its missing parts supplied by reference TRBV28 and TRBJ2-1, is DVKVTQSSRYLVKRTGEKVFLECVQDMDHENMFWYRQDPGLGLRLIYFSYDVKMKEKGDIPEGYSVSREKKERFSLILESASTNQTSMYLCASTGGLVGNEQFFGPGTRLTVL.

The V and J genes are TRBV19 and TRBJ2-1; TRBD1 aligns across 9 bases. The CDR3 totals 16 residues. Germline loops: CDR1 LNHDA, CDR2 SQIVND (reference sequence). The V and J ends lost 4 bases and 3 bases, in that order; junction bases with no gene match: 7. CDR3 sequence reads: CASSTGTGIVYNEQFF. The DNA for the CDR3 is TGTGCCAGTAGTACTGGGACAGGGATTGTCTACAATGAGCAGTTCTTC.

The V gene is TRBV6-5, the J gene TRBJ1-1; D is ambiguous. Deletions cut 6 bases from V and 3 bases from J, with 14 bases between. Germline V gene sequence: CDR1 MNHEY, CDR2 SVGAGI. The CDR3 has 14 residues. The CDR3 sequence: CASSPRRLDTEAFF. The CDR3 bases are TGTGCCAGCAGCCCCCGAAGACTGGACACTGAAGCTTTCTTT.

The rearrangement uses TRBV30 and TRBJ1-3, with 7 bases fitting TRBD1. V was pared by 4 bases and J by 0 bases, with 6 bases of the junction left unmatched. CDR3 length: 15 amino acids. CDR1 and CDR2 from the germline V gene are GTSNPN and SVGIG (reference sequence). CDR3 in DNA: TGTGCCTGGACGCGGGACAGTCGCTCTGGAAACACCATATATTTT. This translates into CAWTRDSRSGNTIYF.

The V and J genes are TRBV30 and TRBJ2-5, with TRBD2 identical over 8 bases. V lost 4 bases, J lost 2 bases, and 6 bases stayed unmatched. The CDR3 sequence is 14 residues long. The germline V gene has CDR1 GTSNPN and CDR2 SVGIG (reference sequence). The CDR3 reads CAWNSGLGQETQYF. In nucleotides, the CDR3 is TGTGCCTGGAATTCGGGACTAGGTCAAGAGACCCAGTACTTC.

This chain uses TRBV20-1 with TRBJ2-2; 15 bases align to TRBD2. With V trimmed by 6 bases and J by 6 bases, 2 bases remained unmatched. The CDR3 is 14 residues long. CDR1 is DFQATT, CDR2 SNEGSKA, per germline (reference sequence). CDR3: CSARTSGGAGELFF. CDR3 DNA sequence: TGCAGTGCCAGGACTAGCGGGGGGGCCGGGGAGCTGTTTTTT.

CDR3 residues: CASSVANQETQYF. CDR3 nucleotides: TGTGCCAGCAGTGTAGCCAACCAAGAGACCCAGTACTTC. The V call is TRBV2, the J call TRBJ2-5, with unresolved D. Germline CDR1 reads SNHLY; CDR2 reads FYNNEI. Deletions cut 4 bases from V and 0 bases from J, with 6 bases between. CDR3 size: 13 residues.

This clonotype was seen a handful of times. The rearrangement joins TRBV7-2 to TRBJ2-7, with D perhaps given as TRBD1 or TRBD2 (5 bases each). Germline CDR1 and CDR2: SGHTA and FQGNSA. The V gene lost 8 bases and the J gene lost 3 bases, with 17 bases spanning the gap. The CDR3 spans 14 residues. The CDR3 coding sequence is TGTGCCAGCTCCGGGGCGAGACACTTCTACGAGCAGTACTTC. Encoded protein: CASSGARHFYEQYF.

The CDR3 region is CASSWGGGQPQHF. In DNA form, the CDR3 reads TGTGCCAGCAGTTGGGGGGGCGGTCAGCCCCAGCATTTT. The rearrangement uses TRBV27 and TRBJ1-5; perhaps TRBD1 as D (6 bases). V shed 4 bases and J shed 6 bases, with 10 bases lying between them. This CDR3 has 13 residues. Germline V gene data show CDR1 as MNHEY and CDR2 as SMNVEV (reference sequence).

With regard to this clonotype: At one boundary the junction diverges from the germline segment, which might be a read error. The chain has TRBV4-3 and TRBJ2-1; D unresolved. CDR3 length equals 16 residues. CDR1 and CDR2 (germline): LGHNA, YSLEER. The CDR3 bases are TGCGCCGGCAGCCAAGATGCGCTACCTACTGACAATGAGCAGTTCTTC. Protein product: CAGSQDALPTDNEQFF.

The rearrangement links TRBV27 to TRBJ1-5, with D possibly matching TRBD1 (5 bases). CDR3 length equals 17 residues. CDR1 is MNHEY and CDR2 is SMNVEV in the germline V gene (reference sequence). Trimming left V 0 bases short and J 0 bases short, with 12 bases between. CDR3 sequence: CASSLSGGTYSNQPQHF. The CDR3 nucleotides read TGTGCCAGCAGTTTATCGGGGGGGACCTATAGCAATCAGCCCCAGCATTTT.

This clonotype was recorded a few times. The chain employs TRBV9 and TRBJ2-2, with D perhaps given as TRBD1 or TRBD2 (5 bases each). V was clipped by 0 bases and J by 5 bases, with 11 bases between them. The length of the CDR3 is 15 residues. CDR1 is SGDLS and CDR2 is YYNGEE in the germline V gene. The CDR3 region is CASSVGRGRTGELFF. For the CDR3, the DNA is TGTGCCAGCAGCGTAGGTCGGGGCCGAACCGGGGAGCTGTTTTTT. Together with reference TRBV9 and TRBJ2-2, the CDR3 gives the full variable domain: DSGVTQTPKHLITATGQRVTLRCSPRSGDLSVYWYQQSLDQGLQFLIQYYNGEERAKGNILERFSAQQFPDLHSELNLSSLELGDSALYFCASSVGRGRTGELFFGEGSRLTVL.

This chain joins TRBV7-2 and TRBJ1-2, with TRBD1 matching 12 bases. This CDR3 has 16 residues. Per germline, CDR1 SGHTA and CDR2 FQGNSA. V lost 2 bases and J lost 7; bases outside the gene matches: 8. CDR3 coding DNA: TGTGCCAGCAGCTTATCCGGGACAGGGGGCGCGTTTGGCTACACCTTC. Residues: CASSLSGTGGAFGYTF.

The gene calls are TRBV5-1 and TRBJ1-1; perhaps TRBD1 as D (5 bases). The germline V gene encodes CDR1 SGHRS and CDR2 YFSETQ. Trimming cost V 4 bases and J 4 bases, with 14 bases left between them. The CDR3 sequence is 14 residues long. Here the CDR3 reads CASSGFQGITEAFF. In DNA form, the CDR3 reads TGCGCCAGCAGCGGCTTCCAGGGTATCACTGAAGCTTTCTTT. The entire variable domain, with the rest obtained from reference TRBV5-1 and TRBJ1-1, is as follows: KAGVTQTPRYLIKTRGQQVTLSCSPISGHRSVSWYQQTPGQGLQFLFEYFSETQRNKGNFPGRFSGRQFSNSRSEMNVSTLELGDSALYLCASSGFQGITEAFFGQGTRLTVV.

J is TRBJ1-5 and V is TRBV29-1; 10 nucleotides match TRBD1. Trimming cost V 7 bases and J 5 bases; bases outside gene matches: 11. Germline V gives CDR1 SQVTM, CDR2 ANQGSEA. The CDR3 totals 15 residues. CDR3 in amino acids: CSARVVGTGDQPQHF. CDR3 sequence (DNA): TGCAGCGCTCGTGTGGTAGGGACAGGGGATCAGCCCCAGCATTTT. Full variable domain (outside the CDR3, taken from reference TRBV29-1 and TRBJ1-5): SAVISQKPSRDICQRGTSLTIQCQVDSQVTMMFWYRQQPGQSLTLIATANQGSEATYESGFVIDKFPISRPNLTFSTLTVSNMSPEDSSIYLCSARVVGTGDQPQHFGDGTRLSIL.

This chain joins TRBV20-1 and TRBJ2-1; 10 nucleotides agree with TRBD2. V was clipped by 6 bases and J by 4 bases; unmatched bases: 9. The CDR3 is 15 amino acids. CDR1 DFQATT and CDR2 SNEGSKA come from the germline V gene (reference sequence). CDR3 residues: CSAAPLAGTYNEQFF. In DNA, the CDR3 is TGCAGTGCAGCTCCACTAGCGGGAACTTACAATGAGCAGTTCTTC.

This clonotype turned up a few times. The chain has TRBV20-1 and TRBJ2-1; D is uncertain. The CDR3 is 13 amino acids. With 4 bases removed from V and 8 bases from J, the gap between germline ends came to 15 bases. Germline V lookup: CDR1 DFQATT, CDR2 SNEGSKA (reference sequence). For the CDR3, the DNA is TGCAGTGCTAAGATCTCTGGGGTGGATGAGCAGTTCTTC. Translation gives CSAKISGVDEQFF.

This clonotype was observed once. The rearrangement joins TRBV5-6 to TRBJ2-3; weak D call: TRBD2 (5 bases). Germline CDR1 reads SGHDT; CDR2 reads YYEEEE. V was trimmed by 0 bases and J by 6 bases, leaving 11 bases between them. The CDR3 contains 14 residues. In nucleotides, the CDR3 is TGTGCCAGCAGCTTGGGAGGGAGCGATGATACGCAGTATTTT. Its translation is CASSLGGSDDTQYF.

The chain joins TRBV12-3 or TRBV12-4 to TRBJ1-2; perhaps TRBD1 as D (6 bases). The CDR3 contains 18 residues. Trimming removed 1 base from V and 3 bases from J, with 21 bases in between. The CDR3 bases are TGTGCCAGCAGTTTAGTAGGGTCAGGAGGGGGGGTCTACTATGGCTACACCTTC. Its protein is CASSLVGSGGGVYYGYTF.

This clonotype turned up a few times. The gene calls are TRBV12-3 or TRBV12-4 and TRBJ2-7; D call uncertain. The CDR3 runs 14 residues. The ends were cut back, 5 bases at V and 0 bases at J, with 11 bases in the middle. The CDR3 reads CASSENLSSYEQYF. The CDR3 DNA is TGTGCCAGCAGTGAGAATCTGAGCTCCTACGAGCAGTACTTC.

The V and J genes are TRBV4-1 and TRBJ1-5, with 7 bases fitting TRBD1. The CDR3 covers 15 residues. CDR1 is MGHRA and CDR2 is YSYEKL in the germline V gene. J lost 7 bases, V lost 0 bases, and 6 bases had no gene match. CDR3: CASSQDRGQSQPQHF. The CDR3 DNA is TGCGCCAGCAGCCAAGATAGGGGACAGTCCCAGCCCCAGCATTTT.

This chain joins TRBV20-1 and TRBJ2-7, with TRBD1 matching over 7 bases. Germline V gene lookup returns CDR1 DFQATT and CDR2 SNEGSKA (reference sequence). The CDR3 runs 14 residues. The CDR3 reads CSPVGGASSYEQYF. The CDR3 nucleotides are TGCAGCCCAGTAGGGGGCGCCTCCTCCTACGAGCAGTACTTC.

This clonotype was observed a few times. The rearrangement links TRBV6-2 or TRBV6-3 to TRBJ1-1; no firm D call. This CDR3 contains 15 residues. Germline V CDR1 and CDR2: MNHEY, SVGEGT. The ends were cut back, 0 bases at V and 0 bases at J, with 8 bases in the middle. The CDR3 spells CASSYSRLLNTEAFF. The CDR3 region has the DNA TGTGCCAGCAGTTACTCACGGCTCCTGAACACTGAAGCTTTCTTT.

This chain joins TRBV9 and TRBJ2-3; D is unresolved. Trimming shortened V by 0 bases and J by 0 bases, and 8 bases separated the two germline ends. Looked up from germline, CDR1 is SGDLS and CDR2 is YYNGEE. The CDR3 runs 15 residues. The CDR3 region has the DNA TGTGCCAGCAGCGTAGAAGGACCTAGCACAGATACGCAGTATTTT. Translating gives CASSVEGPSTDTQYF. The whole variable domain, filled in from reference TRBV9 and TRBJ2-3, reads DSGVTQTPKHLITATGQRVTLRCSPRSGDLSVYWYQQSLDQGLQFLIQYYNGEERAKGNILERFSAQQFPDLHSELNLSSLELGDSALYFCASSVEGPSTDTQYFGPGTRLTVL.

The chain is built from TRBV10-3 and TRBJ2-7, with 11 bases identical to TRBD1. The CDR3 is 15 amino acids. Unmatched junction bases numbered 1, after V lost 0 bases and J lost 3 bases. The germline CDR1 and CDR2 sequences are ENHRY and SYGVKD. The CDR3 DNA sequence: TGTGCCATCAGTGAGTCGGGGACAGGGGGCTACGAGCAGTACTTC. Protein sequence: CAISESGTGGYEQYF.

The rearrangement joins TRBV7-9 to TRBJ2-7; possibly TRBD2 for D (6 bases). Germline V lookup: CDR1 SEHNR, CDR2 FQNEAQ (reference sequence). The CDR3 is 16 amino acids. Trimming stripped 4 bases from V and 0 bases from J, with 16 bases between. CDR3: CASSSGTPLSSYEQYF. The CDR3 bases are TGTGCCAGCAGCTCCGGGACTCCACTAAGCTCCTACGAGCAGTACTTC.

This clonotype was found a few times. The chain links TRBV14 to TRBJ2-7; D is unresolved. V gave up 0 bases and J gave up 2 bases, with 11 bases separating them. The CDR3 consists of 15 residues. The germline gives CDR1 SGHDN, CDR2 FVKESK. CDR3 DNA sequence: TGTGCCAGCAGCCAAGAAGTGGTTCCTACCTACGAGCAGTACTTC. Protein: CASSQEVVPTYEQYF.